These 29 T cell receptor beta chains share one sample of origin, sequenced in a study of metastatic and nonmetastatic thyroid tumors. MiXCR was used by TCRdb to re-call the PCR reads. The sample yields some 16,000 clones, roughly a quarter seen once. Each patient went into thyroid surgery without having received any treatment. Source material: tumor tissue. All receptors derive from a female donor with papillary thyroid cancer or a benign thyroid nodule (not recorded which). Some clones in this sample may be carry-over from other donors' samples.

Written as DNA, the CDR3 is TGTGCCAGCAGCTTAGTGGGGGACAGGGGAATGAATTCACCCCTCCACTTT. Its protein product is CASSLVGDRGMNSPLHF. The chain joins TRBV11-2 to TRBJ1-6, with 10 bases aligning to TRBD1. The CDR3 is 17 amino acids. The germline V gene has CDR1 SGHAT and CDR2 FQNNGV. V was pared by 1 base and J by 7 bases, with 7 bases of the junction left unmatched.

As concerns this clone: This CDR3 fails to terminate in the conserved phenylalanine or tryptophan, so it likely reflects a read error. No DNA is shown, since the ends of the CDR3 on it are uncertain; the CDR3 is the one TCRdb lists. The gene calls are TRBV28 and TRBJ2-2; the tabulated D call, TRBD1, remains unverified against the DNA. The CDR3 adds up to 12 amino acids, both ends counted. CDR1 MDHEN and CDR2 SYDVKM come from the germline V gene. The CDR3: CASSFPAGGRAG.

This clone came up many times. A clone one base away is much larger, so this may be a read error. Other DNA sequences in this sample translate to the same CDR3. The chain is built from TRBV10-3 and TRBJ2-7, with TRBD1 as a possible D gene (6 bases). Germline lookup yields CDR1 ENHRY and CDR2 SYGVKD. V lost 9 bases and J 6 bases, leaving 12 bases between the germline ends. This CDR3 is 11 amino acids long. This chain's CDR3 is CAIQADSEQYF. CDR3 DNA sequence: TGTGCCATTCAGGCGGACAGCGAGCAGTACTTC.

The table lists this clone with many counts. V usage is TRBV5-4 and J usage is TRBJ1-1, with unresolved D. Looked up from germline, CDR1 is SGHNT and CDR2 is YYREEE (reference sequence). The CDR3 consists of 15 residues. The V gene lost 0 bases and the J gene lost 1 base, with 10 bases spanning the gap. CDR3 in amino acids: CASSLVTPGNTEAFF. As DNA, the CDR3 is TGTGCCAGCAGCTTGGTTACCCCGGGGAACACTGAAGCTTTCTTT.

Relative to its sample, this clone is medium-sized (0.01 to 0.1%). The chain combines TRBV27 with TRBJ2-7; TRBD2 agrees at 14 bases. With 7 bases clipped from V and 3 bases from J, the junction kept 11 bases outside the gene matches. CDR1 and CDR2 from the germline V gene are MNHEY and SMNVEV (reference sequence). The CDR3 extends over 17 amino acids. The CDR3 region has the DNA TGTGCCAGCACTACCCGACTAGCGGGAGGGCCAGGCTACGAGCAGTACTTC. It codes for CASTTRLAGGPGYEQYF.

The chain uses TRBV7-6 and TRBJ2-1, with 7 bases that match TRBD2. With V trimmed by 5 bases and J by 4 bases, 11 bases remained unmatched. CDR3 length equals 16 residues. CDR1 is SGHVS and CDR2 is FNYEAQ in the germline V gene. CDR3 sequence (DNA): TGTGCCAGCAGCGGCATTAGCGGGCCGCGGTACAATGAGCAGTTCTTC. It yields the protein CASSGISGPRYNEQFF. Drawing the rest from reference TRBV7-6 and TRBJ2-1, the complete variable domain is GAGVSQSPRYKVTKRGQDVALRCDPISGHVSLYWYRQALGQGPEFLTYFNYEAQQDKSGLPNDRFSAERPEGSISTLTIQRTEQRDSAMYRCASSGISGPRYNEQFFGPGTRLTVL.

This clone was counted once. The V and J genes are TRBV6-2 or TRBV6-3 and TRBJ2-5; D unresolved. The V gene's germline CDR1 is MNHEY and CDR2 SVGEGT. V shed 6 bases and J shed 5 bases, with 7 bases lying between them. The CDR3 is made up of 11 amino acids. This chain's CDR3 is CASSHAETQYF. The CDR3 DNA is TGTGCCAGCAGCCATGCGGAGACCCAGTACTTC.

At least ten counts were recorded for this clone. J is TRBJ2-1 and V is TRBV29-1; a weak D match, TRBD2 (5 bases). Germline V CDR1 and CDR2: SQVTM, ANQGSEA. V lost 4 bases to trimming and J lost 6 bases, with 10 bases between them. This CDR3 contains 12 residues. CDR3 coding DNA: TGCAGCGTTGGAGGGATCAGCAATGAGCAGTTCTTC. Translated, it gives CSVGGISNEQFF.

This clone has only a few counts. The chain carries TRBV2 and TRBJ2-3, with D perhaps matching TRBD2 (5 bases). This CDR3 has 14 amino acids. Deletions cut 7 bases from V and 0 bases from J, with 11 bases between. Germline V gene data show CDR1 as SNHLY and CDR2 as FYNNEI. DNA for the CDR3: TGTGCCAGCAAGGCTAGCCTGAGCACAGATACGCAGTATTTT. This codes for CASKASLSTDTQYF.

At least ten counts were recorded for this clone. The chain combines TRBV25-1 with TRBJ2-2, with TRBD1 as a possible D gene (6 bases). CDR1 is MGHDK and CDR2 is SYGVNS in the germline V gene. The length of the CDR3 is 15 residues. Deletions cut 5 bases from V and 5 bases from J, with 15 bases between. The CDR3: CASSRRDTTTGELFF. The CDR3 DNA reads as TGTGCCAGCAGTCGTCGGGACACCACGACCGGGGAGCTGTTTTTT. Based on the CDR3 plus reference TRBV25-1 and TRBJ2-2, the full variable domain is EADIYQTPRYLVIGTGKKITLECSQTMGHDKMYWYQQDPGMELHLIHYSYGVNSTEKGDLSSESTVSRIRTEHFPLTLESARPSHTSQYLCASSRRDTTTGELFFGEGSRLTVL.

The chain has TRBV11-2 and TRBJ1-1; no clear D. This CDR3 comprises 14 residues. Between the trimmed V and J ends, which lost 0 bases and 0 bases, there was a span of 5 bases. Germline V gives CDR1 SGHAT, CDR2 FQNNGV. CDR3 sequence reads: CASSLDVLNTEAFF. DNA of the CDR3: TGTGCCAGCAGCTTAGACGTCCTGAACACTGAAGCTTTCTTT. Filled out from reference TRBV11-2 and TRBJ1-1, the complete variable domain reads EAGVAQSPRYKIIEKRQSVAFWCNPISGHATLYWYQQILGQGPKLLIQFQNNGVVDDSQLPKDRFSAERLKGVDSTLKIQPAKLEDSAVYLCASSLDVLNTEAFFGQGTRLTVV.

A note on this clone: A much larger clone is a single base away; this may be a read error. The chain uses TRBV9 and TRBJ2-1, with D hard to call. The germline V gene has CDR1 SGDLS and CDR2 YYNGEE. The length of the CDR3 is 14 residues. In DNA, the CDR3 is TGTGCCAGCAGCGTAGGTGGCTCCTACAATGAGAAGTTCTTC. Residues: CASSVGGSYNEKFF.

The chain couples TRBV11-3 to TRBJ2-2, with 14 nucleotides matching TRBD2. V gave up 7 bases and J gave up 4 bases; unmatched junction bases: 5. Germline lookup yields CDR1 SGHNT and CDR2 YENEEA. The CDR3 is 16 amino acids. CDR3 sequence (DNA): TGTGCCAGCATCTTGGGACTAGCGGGAGTCACCGGGGAGCTGTTTTTT. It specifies CASILGLAGVTGELFF.

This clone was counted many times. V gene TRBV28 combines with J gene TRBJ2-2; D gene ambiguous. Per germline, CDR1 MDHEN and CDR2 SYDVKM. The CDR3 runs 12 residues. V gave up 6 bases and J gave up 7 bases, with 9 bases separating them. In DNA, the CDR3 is TGTGCCAGCAGCCTGTTGGACGGGGAGCTGTTTTTT. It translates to CASSLLDGELFF.

The CDR3 bases are TGTGCCAGCAGTCGATCTGGACCCTCTGATCAGTACTTC. Amino acid sequence: CASSRSGPSDQYF. The V and J genes are TRBV28 and TRBJ2-7; D remains unclear. Per germline, CDR1 MDHEN and CDR2 SYDVKM. The CDR3 spans 13 residues. The V end lost 5 bases, the J end lost 10 bases, and 18 bases lay between the germline ends.

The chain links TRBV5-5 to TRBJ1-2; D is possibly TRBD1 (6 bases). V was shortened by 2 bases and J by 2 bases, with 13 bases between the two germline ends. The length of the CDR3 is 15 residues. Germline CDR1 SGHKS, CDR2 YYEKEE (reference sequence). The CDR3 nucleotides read TGTGCCAGCAGCTTCGGGCAGGGGCGGAACTATGGCTACACCTTC. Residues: CASSFGQGRNYGYTF.

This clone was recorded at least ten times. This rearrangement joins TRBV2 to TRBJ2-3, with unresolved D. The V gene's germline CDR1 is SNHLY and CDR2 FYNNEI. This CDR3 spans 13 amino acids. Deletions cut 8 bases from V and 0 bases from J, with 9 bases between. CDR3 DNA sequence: TGTGCCAGCGATGAGTCTAGCACAGATACGCAGTATTTT. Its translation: CASDESSTDTQYF.

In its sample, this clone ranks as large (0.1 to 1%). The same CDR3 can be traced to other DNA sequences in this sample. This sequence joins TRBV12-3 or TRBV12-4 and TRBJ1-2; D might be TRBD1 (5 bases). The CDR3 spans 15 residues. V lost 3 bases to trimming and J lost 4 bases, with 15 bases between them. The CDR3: CASSLGVAEIYGYTF. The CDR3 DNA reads TGTGCCAGCAGTTTGGGGGTGGCAGAGATCTATGGCTACACCTTC.

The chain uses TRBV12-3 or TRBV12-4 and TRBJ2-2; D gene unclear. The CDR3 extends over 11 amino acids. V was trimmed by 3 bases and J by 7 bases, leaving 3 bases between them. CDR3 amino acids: CASSFVGELFF. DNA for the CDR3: TGTGCCAGCAGTTTTGTCGGGGAGCTGTTTTTT.

As DNA, the CDR3 is TGCAGTGCCCTAAAGGGGGGACAGGGGTATTCACCCCTCCACTTT. Residues: CSALKGGQGYSPLHF. The chain joins TRBV20-1 to TRBJ1-6; 10 bases match TRBD1. The ends lost 6 bases at V and 8 bases at J; junction bases unmatched: 10. The CDR3 runs 15 residues. CDR1 is DFQATT, CDR2 SNEGSKA, per germline (reference sequence).

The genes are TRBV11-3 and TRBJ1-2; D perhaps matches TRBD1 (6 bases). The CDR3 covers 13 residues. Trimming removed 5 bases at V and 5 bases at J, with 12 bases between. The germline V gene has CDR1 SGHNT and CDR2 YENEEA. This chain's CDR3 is CASSTTGFYGYTF. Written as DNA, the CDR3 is TGTGCCAGCAGCACTACAGGGTTTTATGGCTACACCTTC.

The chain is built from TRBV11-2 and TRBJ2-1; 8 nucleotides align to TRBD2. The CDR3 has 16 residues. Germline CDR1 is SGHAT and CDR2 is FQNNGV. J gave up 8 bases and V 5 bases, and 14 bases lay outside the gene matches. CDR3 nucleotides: TGTGCCAGCAGCCCCCCCGGGACTAGGAGTTCCTATGAGCAGTTCTTC. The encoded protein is CASSPPGTRSSYEQFF.

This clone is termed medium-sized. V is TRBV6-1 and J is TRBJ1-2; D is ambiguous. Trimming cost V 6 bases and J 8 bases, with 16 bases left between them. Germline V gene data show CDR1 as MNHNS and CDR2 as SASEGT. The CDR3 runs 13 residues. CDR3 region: CASSPTAFGGYTF. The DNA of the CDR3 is TGTGCCAGCAGCCCGACTGCGTTTGGGGGCTACACCTTC.

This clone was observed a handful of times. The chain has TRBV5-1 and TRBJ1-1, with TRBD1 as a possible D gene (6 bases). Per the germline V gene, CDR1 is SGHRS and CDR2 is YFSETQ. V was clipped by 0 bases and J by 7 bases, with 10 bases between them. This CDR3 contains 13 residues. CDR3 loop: CASSLDRALEAFF. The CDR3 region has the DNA TGCGCCAGCAGCTTGGACAGGGCTCTTGAAGCTTTCTTT.

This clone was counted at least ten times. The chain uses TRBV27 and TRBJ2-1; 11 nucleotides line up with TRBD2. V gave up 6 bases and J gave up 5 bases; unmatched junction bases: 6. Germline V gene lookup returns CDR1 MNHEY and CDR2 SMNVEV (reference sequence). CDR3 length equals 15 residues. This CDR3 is CASRTGTSGNNEQFF. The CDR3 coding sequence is TGTGCCAGCAGAACTGGGACTAGCGGTAACAATGAGCAGTTCTTC.

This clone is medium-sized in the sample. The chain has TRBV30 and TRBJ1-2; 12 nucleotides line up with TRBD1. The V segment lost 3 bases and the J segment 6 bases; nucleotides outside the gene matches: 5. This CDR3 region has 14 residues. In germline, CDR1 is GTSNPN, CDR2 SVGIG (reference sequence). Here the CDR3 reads CAWRGTGGLNGYTF. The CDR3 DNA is TGTGCCTGGAGGGGGACAGGGGGCCTGAATGGCTACACCTTC.

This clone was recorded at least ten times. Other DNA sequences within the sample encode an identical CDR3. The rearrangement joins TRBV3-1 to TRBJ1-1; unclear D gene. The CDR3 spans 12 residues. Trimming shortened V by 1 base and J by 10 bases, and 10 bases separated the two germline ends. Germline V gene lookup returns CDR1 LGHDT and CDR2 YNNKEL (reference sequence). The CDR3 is CASSQGVAGAFF. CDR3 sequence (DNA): TGTGCCAGCAGCCAAGGGGTAGCAGGAGCTTTCTTT.

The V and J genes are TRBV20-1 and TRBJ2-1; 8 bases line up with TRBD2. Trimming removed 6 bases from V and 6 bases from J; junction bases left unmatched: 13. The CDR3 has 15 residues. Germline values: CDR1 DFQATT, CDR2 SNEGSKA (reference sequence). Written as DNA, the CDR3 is TGCAGTGCCCGGAGTCCCAGCGGGAGTGTCAATGAGCAGTTCTTC. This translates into CSARSPSGSVNEQFF.

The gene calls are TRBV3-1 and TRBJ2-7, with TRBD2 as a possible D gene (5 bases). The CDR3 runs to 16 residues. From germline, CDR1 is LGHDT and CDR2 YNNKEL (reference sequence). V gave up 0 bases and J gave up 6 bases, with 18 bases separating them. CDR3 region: CASSQEPSSSVGEQYF. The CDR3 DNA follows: TGTGCCAGCAGCCAAGAGCCGTCTAGCAGTGTAGGCGAGCAGTACTTC.